This TCR beta chain is from a study of blood T cell repertoires in COVID-19. The CDR3 sequence is 16 residues long. The ends were cut back, 4 bases at V and 4 bases at J, with 18 bases in the middle. CDR1 and CDR2 from the germline V gene are SGHRS and YFSETQ. Clones were sequenced by immunoSEQ multiplex PCR, and TCRdb holds only the in-frame ones, with some missing. This sample yields about 180,000 clones, of which 65% to 90% are seen a single time; more than 7.5% belongs to the top ten. This receptor was identified in a man aged 50 or older with active or convalescent COVID-19. Material for sequencing was peripheral blood. The chain combines TRBV5-1 with TRBJ1-3; no clear D gene. The CDR3 loop reads CASSENPDIGGNTIYF. The CDR3 DNA sequence: TGCGCCAGCAGCGAGAACCCCGACATCGGAGGAAACACCATATATTTT. The variable domain in full, with the rest retrieved from reference TRBV5-1 and TRBJ1-3, is KAGVTQTPRYLIKTRGQQVTLSCSPISGHRSVSWYQQTPGQGLQFLFEYFSETQRNKGNFPGRFSGRQFSNSRSEMNVSTLELGDSALYLCASSENPDIGGNTIYFGEGSWLTVV.